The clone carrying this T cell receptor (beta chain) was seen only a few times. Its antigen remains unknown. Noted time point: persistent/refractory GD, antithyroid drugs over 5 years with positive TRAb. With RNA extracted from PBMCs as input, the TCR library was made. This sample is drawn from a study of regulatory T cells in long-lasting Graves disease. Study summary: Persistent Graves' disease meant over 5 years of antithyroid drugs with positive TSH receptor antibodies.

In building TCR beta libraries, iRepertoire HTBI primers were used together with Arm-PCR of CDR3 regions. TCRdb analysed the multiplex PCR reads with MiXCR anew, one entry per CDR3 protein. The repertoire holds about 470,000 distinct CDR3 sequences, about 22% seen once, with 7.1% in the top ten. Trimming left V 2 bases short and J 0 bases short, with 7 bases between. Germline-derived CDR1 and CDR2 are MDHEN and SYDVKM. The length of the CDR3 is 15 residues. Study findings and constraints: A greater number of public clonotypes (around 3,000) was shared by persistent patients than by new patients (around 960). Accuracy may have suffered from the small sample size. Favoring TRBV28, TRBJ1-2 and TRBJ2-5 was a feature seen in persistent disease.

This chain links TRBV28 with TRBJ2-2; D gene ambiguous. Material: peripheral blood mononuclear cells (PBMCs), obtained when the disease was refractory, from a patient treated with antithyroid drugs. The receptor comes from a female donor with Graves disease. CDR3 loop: CASSLGPPNTGELFF. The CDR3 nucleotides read TGTGCCAGCAGTTTAGGCCCACCGAACACCGGGGAGCTGTTTTTT.